Below, 15 T cell receptor beta chains from the same sample are listed, as sequenced in a study of OX40 agonist ivuxolimab in advanced cancers. Libraries were constructed by the immunoSEQ multiplex PCR assay. TCRdb took over this immuneACCESS table, retaining in-frame rearrangements with V and J assigned. Such tables are incomplete; in checked studies, under half of the missing clones stem from an unresolved V gene, and the remainder is unexplained. This sample holds around 80,000 clones; around nine tenths were observed only once. The ten largest account for 0.15% to 0.2% of the sample. Sample: CD4+ or CD8+ T cells sorted from blood, taken in a trial of the OX40 agonist ivuxolimab. These receptors were collected from an adult with an advanced solid tumor such as melanoma, head and neck, liver or kidney cancer.

The chain combines TRBV2 with TRBJ1-2, with D perhaps TRBD1 (5 bases). In germline, CDR1 is SNHLY, CDR2 FYNNEI. V gave up 3 bases and J gave up 4 bases, with 18 bases separating them. This CDR3 region has 16 residues. The CDR3 DNA reads as TGTGCCAGCAGTGAGGTAGGGGCGGCGGTTACCTATGGCTACACCTTC. Protein sequence: CASSEVGAAVTYGYTF.

The V and J genes are TRBV30 and TRBJ2-1, with TRBD2 identical over 7 bases. Germline V gene lookup returns CDR1 GTSNPN and CDR2 SVGIG (reference sequence). CDR3 length: 14 amino acids. V was pared by 4 bases and J by 9 bases, with 12 bases of the junction left unmatched. CDR3 amino acids: CAWNKFQGGGEQFF. CDR3 sequence (DNA): TGTGCCTGGAACAAATTCCAAGGCGGGGGTGAGCAGTTCTTC.

Here the CDR3 reads CASSYDLGLPEAFF. The DNA of the CDR3 is TGTGCCAGCAGTTACGACCTCGGGTTACCTGAAGCTTTCTTT. J is TRBJ1-1 and V is TRBV6-5; D not certain. Per the germline V gene, CDR1 is MNHEY and CDR2 is SVGAGI. The V end lost 2 bases, the J end lost 6 bases, and 13 bases lay between the germline ends. The CDR3 runs to 14 residues.

V is TRBV7-9 and J is TRBJ2-7; 11 bases are shared with TRBD2. Germline CDR1 is SEHNR and CDR2 is FQNEAQ (reference sequence). V lost 2 bases, J lost 0 bases, and 6 bases stayed unmatched. This CDR3 is built from 17 residues. CDR3 in DNA: TGTGCCAGCAGCTTACTCCTCGGGACTAGCGGCTCCTACGAGCAGTACTTC. It translates to CASSLLLGTSGSYEQYF.

The V call is TRBV30, the J call TRBJ1-6; tentative D call: TRBD1 (5 bases). Trimming shortened V by 1 base and J by 5 bases, and 15 bases separated the two germline ends. Germline loops: CDR1 GTSNPN, CDR2 SVGIG (reference sequence). The CDR3 runs to 16 residues. The CDR3 region is CAWSEAGRINNSPLHF. The CDR3 DNA follows: TGTGCCTGGAGTGAGGCAGGGAGGATCAATAATTCACCCCTCCACTTT. The whole variable domain, filled in from reference TRBV30 and TRBJ1-6, reads SQTIHQWPATLVQPVGSPLSLECTVEGTSNPNLYWYRQAAGRGLQLLFYSVGIGQISSEVPQNLSASRPQDRQFILSSKKLLLSDSGFYLCAWSEAGRINNSPLHFGNGTRLTVT.

This chain uses TRBV19 with TRBJ2-1; D not resolved. The germline V and J ends were trimmed by 3 bases and 8 bases, with 11 bases remaining between them. Germline CDR1 LNHDA, CDR2 SQIVND (reference sequence). The CDR3 spans 13 residues. In DNA form, the CDR3 reads TGTGCCAGTAGTATCTTGGGCATCTATGAGCAGTTCTTC. Its protein product is CASSILGIYEQFF.

The genes are TRBV7-3 and TRBJ2-7, with 7 bases aligning to TRBD2. The CDR3 length is 14 residues. Trimming took 1 base from V and 7 from J; bases not matched to a gene: 7. Germline lookup yields CDR1 SGHTA and CDR2 FQGTGA. DNA for the CDR3: TGTGCCAGCAGCTTAAGCGGGGGTAGCTCGGAGCAGTACTTC. Protein product: CASSLSGGSSEQYF. Variable domain in full (rest from reference TRBV7-3 and TRBJ2-7): GAGVSQTPSNKVTEKGKYVELRCDPISGHTALYWYRQSLGQGPEFLIYFQGTGAADDSGLPNDRFFAVRPEGSVSTLKIQRTERGDSAVYLCASSLSGGSSEQYFGPGTRLTVT.

The DNA of the CDR3 is TGCAGCTCTGGGACAGGGAATGGCTACACCTTC. The encoded protein is CSSGTGNGYTF. The rearrangement links TRBV29-1 to TRBJ1-2; 9 bases fit TRBD1. Germline values: CDR1 SQVTM, CDR2 ANQGSEA. With V trimmed by 8 bases and J by 6 bases, 4 bases remained unmatched. The CDR3 has 11 amino acids.

This chain uses TRBV19 with TRBJ1-5; 7 positions match TRBD1. Germline V CDR1 and CDR2: LNHDA, SQIVND (reference sequence). This CDR3 has 14 amino acids. J lost 4 bases, V lost 6 bases, and 6 bases had no gene match. DNA of the CDR3: TGTGCCAGTAGGGCCGGGACAGTGAATCAGCCCCAGCATTTT. It yields the protein CASRAGTVNQPQHF.

This clone was seen only a few times. The chain has TRBV7-9 and TRBJ2-7; 8 bases line up with TRBD1. The CDR3 is 15 amino acids. Germline assignment: CDR1 SEHNR and CDR2 FQNEAQ (reference sequence). With V trimmed by 0 bases and J by 6 bases, 7 bases remained unmatched. Written as DNA, the CDR3 is TGTGCCAGCAGCTTAGCGGCCGGACAGGGTGTCGAGCAGTACTTC. This sequence encodes CASSLAAGQGVEQYF.

V and J are TRBV27 and TRBJ1-5, with TRBD1 matching over 8 bases. V lost 5 bases, J lost 7 bases, and 7 bases stayed unmatched. CDR3 size: 14 residues. Germline CDR1 is MNHEY and CDR2 is SMNVEV (reference sequence). The CDR3 bases are TGTGCCAGCAGTCGGGACAGGAGGATGCAGCCCCAGCATTTT. This gives the protein CASSRDRRMQPQHF.

V usage is TRBV19 and J usage is TRBJ1-6; D gene uncertain. CDR1 LNHDA and CDR2 SQIVND come from the germline V gene (reference sequence). This CDR3 is 16 amino acids long. Between the trimmed V and J ends, which lost 5 bases and 10 bases, there was a span of 21 bases. The CDR3 sequence is CASSPQEVGYGSPLHF. CDR3 in DNA: TGTGCCAGTAGTCCCCAGGAGGTTGGGTATGGATCACCCCTCCACTTT.

J is TRBJ2-1 and V is TRBV9, with TRBD2 identical over 10 bases. The CDR3 has 15 residues. V dropped 4 bases and J dropped 9; count of bases not matched to a gene: 10. Germline CDR1 and CDR2: SGDLS and YYNGEE. The CDR3 here is CASSLGLADGGEQFF. CDR3 nucleotides: TGTGCCAGCAGCCTCGGACTAGCGGATGGGGGTGAGCAGTTCTTC.

The chain combines TRBV7-8 with TRBJ1-2, with D perhaps matching TRBD1 (6 bases). V lost 3 bases, J lost 5 bases, and 10 bases lay in between. The CDR3 length is 13 residues. The germline CDR1 and CDR2 sequences are SGHVS and FQNEAQ. The CDR3 region has the DNA TGTGCCAGCAGCTTCGGACAGAATTATGGCTACACCTTC. It encodes CASSFGQNYGYTF.

The rearrangement links TRBV5-8 to TRBJ2-7; a possible D gene is TRBD1 (6 bases). The CDR3 length is 16 residues. Germline V CDR1 and CDR2: SGHTS, YDEGEE. Trimming pared 0 bases from V and 3 bases from J, leaving 16 bases between. CDR3 nucleotides: TGTGCCAGCAGCTTGGGTCCTCAGGGGTTATACTACGAGCAGTACTTC. Protein sequence: CASSLGPQGLYYEQYF. The full variable domain, in which reference TRBV5-8 and TRBJ2-7 provide the parts outside the CDR3, is EAGVTQSPTHLIKTRGQQATLRCSPISGHTSVYWYQQALGLGLQFLLWYDEGEERNRGNFPPRFSGRQFPNYSSELNVNALELEDSALYLCASSLGPQGLYYEQYFGPGTRLTVT.